The subject of this entry is one T cell receptor (beta chain). Its antigen is unidentified. The sample originates from a study of blood T cells in healthy people across ages. Study outcomes and limitations: When set beside aged donors, long-lived donors presented more naive CD4+ cells and higher diversity.

J lost 0 bases, V lost 4 bases, and 6 bases had no gene match. Germline assignment: CDR1 MNHNS and CDR2 SASEGT. This CDR3 is 15 amino acids long. For the second PCR, which ran for about 7 to 11 cycles, a sample-barcoded 5' primer and a J-beta primer mix were used. TCRdb used MiXCR to reprocess the 5' RACE reads, holding one entry per CDR3 protein. The sample shows under 750,000 distinct CDR3 sequences, roughly 43% of them seen only once. Total RNA extraction produced at least 6 micrograms (per sample) for the study. This receptor was taken from an elderly man in good health. J is TRBJ2-7 and V is TRBV6-1; 7 positions match TRBD2. Source material: blood. The CDR3 region has the DNA TGTGCCAGCAGTGCTGTAGCGGGCCGCTCCTACGAGCAGTACTTC. Translated, it gives CASSAVAGRSYEQYF.